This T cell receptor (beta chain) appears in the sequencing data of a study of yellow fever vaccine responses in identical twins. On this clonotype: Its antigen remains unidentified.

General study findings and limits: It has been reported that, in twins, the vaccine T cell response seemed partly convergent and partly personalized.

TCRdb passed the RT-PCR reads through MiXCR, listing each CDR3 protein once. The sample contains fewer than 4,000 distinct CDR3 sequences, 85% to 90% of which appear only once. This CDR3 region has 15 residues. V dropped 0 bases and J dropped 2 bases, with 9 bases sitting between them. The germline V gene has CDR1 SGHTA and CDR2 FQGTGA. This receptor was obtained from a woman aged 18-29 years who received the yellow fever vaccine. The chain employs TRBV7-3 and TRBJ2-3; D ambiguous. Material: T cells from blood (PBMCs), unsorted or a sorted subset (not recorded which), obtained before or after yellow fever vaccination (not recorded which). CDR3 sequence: CASSLTGTSTDTQYF. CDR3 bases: TGTGCCAGCAGCTTAACTGGCACGTCCACAGATACGCAGTATTTT.